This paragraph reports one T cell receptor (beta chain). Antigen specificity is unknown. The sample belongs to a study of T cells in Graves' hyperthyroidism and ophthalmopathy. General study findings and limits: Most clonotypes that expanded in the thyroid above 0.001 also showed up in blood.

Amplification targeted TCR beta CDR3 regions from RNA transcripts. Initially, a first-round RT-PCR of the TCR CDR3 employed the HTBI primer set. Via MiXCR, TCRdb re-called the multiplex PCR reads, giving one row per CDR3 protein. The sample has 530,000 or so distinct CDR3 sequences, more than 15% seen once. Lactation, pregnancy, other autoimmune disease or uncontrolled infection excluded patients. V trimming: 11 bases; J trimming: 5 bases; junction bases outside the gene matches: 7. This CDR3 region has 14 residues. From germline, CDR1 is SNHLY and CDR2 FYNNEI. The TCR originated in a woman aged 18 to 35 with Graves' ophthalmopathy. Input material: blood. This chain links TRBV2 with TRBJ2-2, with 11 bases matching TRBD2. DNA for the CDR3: TGTGCCGGGCGGCTAGCGGGAGGTACCGGGGAGCTGTTTTTT. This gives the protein CAGRLAGGTGELFF. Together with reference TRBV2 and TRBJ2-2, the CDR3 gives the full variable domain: EPEVTQTPSHQVTQMGQEVILRCVPISNHLYFYWYRQILGQKVEFLVSFYNNEISEKSEIFDDQFSVERPDGSNFTLKIRSTKLEDSAMYFCAGRLAGGTGELFFGEGSRLTVL.